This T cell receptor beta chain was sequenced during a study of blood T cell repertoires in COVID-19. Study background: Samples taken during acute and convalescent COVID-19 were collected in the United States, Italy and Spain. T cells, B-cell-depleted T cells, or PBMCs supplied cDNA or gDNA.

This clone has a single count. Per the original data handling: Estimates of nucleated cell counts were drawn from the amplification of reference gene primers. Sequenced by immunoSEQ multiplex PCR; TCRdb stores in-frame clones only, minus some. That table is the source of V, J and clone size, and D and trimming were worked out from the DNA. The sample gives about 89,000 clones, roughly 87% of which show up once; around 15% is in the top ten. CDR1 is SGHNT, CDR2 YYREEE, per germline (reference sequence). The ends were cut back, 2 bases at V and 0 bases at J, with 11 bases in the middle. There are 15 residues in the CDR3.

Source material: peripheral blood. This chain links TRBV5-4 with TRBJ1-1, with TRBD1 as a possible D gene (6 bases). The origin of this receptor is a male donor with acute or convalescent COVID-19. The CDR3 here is CASSLPGEMNTEAFF. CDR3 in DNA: TGTGCCAGCAGCTTACCAGGGGAAATGAACACTGAAGCTTTCTTT.